This TCR beta chain was captured by sequencing in a study of CD8 T cells in ankylosing spondylitis. Study conclusions and caveats: Blood of patients with ankylosing spondylitis appeared to be characterized by a TCR beta motif of several highly homologous variants.

TCRdb used MiXCR to reprocess the 5' RACE reads, holding one entry per CDR3 protein. This sample has more than 110,000 distinct CDR3 sequences, with 7.5% to 9.5% found just once. This clonotype was seen at least ten times. The antigen remains undetermined. V was trimmed by 3 bases and J by 9 bases, leaving 12 bases between them. The CDR3 spans 13 residues. The gene calls are TRBV12-3 or TRBV12-4 and TRBJ1-5, with a weak D call TRBD1 (5 bases). The sample was synovial fluid, either unsorted or a sorted T cell fraction (not recorded which). This clonotype was obtained from a male donor with ankylosing spondylitis. The CDR3 here is CASSLGRYLPQHF. The CDR3 nucleotides read TGTGCCAGCAGTTTGGGACGTTATCTGCCCCAGCATTTT.